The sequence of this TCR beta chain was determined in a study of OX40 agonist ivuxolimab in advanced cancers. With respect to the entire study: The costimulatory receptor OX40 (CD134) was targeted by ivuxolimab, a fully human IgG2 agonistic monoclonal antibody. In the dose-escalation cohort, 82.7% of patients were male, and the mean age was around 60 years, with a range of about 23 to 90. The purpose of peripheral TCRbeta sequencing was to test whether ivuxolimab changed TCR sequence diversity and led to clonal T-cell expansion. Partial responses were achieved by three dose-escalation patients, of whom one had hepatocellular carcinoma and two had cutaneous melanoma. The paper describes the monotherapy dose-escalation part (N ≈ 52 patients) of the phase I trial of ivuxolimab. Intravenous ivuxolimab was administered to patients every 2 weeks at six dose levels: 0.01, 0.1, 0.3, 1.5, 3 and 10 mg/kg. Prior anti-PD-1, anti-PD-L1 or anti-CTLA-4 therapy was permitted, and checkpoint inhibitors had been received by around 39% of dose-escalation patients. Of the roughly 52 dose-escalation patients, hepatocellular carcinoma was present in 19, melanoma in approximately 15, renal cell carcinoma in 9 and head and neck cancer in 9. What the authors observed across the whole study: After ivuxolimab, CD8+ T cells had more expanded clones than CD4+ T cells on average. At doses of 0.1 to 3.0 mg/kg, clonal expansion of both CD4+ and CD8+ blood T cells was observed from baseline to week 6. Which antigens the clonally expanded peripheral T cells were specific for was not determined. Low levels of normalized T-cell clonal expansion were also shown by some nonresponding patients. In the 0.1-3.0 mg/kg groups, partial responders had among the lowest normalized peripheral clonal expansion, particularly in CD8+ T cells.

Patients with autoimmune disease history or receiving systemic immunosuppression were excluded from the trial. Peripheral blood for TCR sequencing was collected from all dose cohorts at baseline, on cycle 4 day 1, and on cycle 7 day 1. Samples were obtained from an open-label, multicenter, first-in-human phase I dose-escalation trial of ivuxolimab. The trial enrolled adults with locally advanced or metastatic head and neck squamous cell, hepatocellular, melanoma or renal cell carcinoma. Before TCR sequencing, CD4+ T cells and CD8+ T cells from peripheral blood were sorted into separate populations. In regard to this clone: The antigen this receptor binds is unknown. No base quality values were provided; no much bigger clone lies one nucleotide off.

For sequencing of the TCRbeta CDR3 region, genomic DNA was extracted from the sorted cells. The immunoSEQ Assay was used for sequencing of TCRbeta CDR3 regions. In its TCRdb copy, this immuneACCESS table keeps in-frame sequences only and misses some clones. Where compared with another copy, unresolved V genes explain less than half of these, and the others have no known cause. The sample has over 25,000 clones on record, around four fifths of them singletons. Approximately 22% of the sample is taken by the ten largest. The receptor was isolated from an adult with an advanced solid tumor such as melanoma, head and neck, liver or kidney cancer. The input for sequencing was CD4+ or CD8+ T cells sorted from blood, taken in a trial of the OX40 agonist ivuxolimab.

The CDR3 protein: CAWRGRGGSNEKLFF. In nucleotide form, the sequence is TGTGCCTGGAGGGGTAGAGGGGGTTCTAATGAAAAACTGTTTTTT. The rearranged segments are TRBV30 and TRBJ1-4; TRBD1 is perhaps the D gene, given 6 matching bases. Sequences GTSNPN (CDR1) and SVGIG (CDR2) are obtained from the germline V gene (reference sequence). The V and J ends are trimmed by 3 bases and 3 bases, leaving 14 bases between them. Measured from the cysteine to the phenylalanine, the CDR3 is 15 residues long. Only CDR3 DNA is held: 45 bases, read in frame from base 1.